Shown below are 22 T cell receptor beta chains from a single sample sequenced in a study of Graves' ophthalmopathy and Graves' hyperthyroidism. Scientists amplified the TCR beta CDR3 regions from RNA transcripts. An initial RT-PCR round employing HTBI primers preceded a second-round multiplex PCR. In TCRdb, the multiplex PCR reads were re-called with MiXCR into one record per CDR3 protein. This table holds over 650,000 distinct CDR3 sequences, over 40% found once. The sample was peripheral blood. These receptors were collected from an adult man with Graves' ophthalmopathy.

In this sample, this clonotype turned up many times. The genes are TRBV7-8 and TRBJ1-4, with 7 bases matching TRBD1. J was trimmed by 12 bases and V by 4 bases; bases with no gene match: 17. This CDR3 comprises 16 residues. Germline assignment: CDR1 SGHVS and CDR2 FQNEAQ. The CDR3 protein is CASSSRAGHRGEELFF. The CDR3 coding sequence is TGTGCCAGCAGCTCCAGGGCCGGGCACAGGGGTGAGGAACTGTTTTTT.

As regards this clonotype: Given a much more abundant clone one base away, this may be a read error. J is TRBJ1-1 and V is TRBV10-3; D is unclear. The CDR3 contains 14 residues. The germline V gene encodes CDR1 ENHRY and CDR2 SYGVKD. Deletions cut 3 bases from V and 8 bases from J, with 16 bases between. CDR3 bases: TGTGCCATCAGTGAAGCGCTTTCCCGAGCGGAAGCTTTCTTT. Translation: CAISEALSRAEAFF.

This clonotype showed up many times. A junction boundary mismatches the germline segment, possibly from a read error. The gene calls are TRBV10-3 and TRBJ1-2; D possibly corresponds to TRBD1 (5 bases). The CDR3 is 15 amino acids. CDR1 and CDR2 (germline): ENHRY, SYGVKD. CDR3 residues: CASSEFVGTTYGYTF. The CDR3 nucleotides read TGTGCCAGCAGTGAGTTCGTTGGGACCACCTATGGCTACACCTTC.

The rearrangement uses TRBV7-9 and TRBJ2-5; D remains unclear. The CDR3 has 16 amino acids. V gave up 5 bases and J gave up 0 bases, with 16 bases separating them. Per the germline V gene, CDR1 is SEHNR and CDR2 is FQNEAQ (reference sequence). DNA for the CDR3: TGTGCCAGCAGCCAGCTCTCGGACGTGGACCAAGAGACCCAGTACTTC. This translates into CASSQLSDVDQETQYF.

Ten or more counts support this clonotype. CDR3 region: CASSVDDRSPLHF. The CDR3 nucleotides are TGTGCCAGCAGCGTAGATGACAGGTCACCCCTCCACTTT. The chain links TRBV9 to TRBJ1-6; the D gene is possibly TRBD1 (6 bases). The V gene lost 0 bases and the J gene lost 10 bases, with 8 bases spanning the gap. The CDR3 spans 13 residues. The germline CDR1 and CDR2 sequences are SGDLS and YYNGEE.

This clonotype was seen at least ten times. V is TRBV14 and J is TRBJ1-3; D unclear. CDR1 and CDR2 from the germline V gene are SGHDN and FVKESK. The V end was cut by 2 bases, the J end by 0 bases, with 11 bases between. The CDR3 consists of 16 residues. The DNA for the CDR3 is TGTGCCAGCAGCCAACTAACAGTGTTCTCTGGAAACACCATATATTTT. Protein: CASSQLTVFSGNTIYF.

Comment on this clonotype: This sequence may be a read error, since a much larger clone differs from it by one base. This rearrangement joins TRBV5-1 to TRBJ2-7, with 7 bases aligning to TRBD1. This CDR3 has 13 residues. The germline V gene encodes CDR1 SGHRS and CDR2 YFSETQ. The CDR3 loop is CAGSATGSYEQYF. CDR3 nucleotide sequence: TGCGCCGGCAGCGCGACAGGGTCCTACGAGCAGTACTTC.

This clonotype was seen many times. The chain recombines TRBV7-9 with TRBJ1-1; 7 nucleotides line up with TRBD1. CDR1 and CDR2 from the germline V gene are SEHNR and FQNEAQ (reference sequence). V was pared by 5 bases and J by 3 bases, with 6 bases of the junction left unmatched. CDR3 length equals 14 residues. Here the CDR3 reads CASSINTGDTEAFF. The CDR3 DNA reads as TGTGCCAGCAGCATCAATACAGGGGACACTGAAGCTTTCTTT. Looking up the rest from reference TRBV7-9 and TRBJ1-1 gives the full variable domain: DTGVSQNPRHKITKRGQNVTFRCDPISEHNRLYWYRQTLGQGPEFLTYFQNEAQLEKSRLLSDRFSAERPKGSFSTLEIQRTEQGDSAMYLCASSINTGDTEAFFGQGTRLTVV.

CDR3 protein: CASTPGRGQGYTEAFF. CDR3 DNA: TGTGCCAGCACTCCTGGAAGAGGACAGGGCTACACTGAAGCTTTCTTT. The chain combines TRBV25-1 with TRBJ1-1; 8 bases are a match to TRBD1. V was pared by 7 bases and J by 3 bases, with 13 bases of the junction left unmatched. There are 16 residues in the CDR3. Germline CDR1 reads MGHDK; CDR2 reads SYGVNS.

In this sample, this clonotype turned up many times. J is TRBJ1-5 and V is TRBV6-5; D not certain. Germline CDR1 and CDR2: MNHEY and SVGAGI. Trimming left V 10 bases short and J 2 bases short, with 12 bases between. The CDR3 loop spans 13 amino acids. CDR3 bases: TGTGCCACGGGAAGAGATGGCAATCAGCCCCAGCATTTT. Translation gives CATGRDGNQPQHF.

This chain joins TRBV4-1 and TRBJ2-7, with D perhaps assigned TRBD1 or TRBD2 (6 bases each). The V end lost 3 bases, the J end lost 6 bases, and 24 bases lay between the germline ends. Per the germline V gene, CDR1 is MGHRA and CDR2 is YSYEKL. The CDR3 consists of 17 residues. CDR3 coding DNA: TGCGCCAGCAGCCATGCATTAGGACAGTACATCGGGAGCGAGCAGTACTTC. Encoded protein: CASSHALGQYIGSEQYF.

This chain joins TRBV20-1 and TRBJ1-6; D is possibly TRBD1 (5 bases). V was cut by 4 bases and J by 6 bases, with 16 bases left in between. Germline CDR1 DFQATT, CDR2 SNEGSKA (reference sequence). The CDR3 totals 15 residues. DNA for the CDR3: TGCAGTGCTACCCCCGGGACCCAGGGTAATTCACCCCTCCACTTT. This codes for CSATPGTQGNSPLHF.

The rearrangement joins TRBV7-2 to TRBJ1-2; D is ambiguous. The CDR3 runs to 14 residues. The germline V gene encodes CDR1 SGHTA and CDR2 FQGNSA. Deletions cut 6 bases from V and 4 bases from J, with 15 bases between. CDR3 sequence reads: CASSPYSISYGYTF. Written as DNA, the CDR3 is TGTGCCAGCAGTCCTTACAGTATCAGCTATGGCTACACCTTC.

The rearrangement joins TRBV7-2 to TRBJ1-4, with D unclear. Deletions cut 6 bases from V and 8 bases from J, with 16 bases between. Germline lookup yields CDR1 SGHTA and CDR2 FQGNSA. This CDR3 region has 14 residues. CDR3 bases: TGTGCCAGCAGTTTACGGACCGGTTCAGAAAAACTGTTTTTT. This encodes CASSLRTGSEKLFF.

This chain connects TRBV19 to TRBJ2-7; no clear D gene. This CDR3 has 15 amino acids. Germline V gene sequence: CDR1 LNHDA, CDR2 SQIVND (reference sequence). Trimming removed 0 bases at V and 6 bases at J, with 15 bases between. CDR3 coding DNA: TGTGCCAGTAGTATAGATCTTGGTGGGTTAGGCGAGCAGTACTTC. Translating it yields CASSIDLGGLGEQYF. Full variable domain (rest looked up from reference TRBV19 and TRBJ2-7): DGGITQSPKYLFRKEGQNVTLSCEQNLNHDAMYWYRQDPGQGLRLIYYSQIVNDFQKGDIAEGYSVSREKKESFPLTVTSAQKNPTAFYLCASSIDLGGLGEQYFGPGTRLTVT.

Only a few counts were recorded for this clonotype. The gene calls are TRBV11-2 and TRBJ1-1, with D possibly TRBD1 on 6 matching bases. V lost 6 bases and J 4 bases, leaving 24 bases between the germline ends. Germline V gene lookup returns CDR1 SGHAT and CDR2 FQNNGV. The CDR3 extends over 17 amino acids. Here the CDR3 reads CASSLSWVRGAATEAFF. CDR3 DNA sequence: TGTGCCAGCAGTTTATCGTGGGTTCGGGGGGCGGCCACTGAAGCTTTCTTT.

The chain links TRBV7-8 to TRBJ1-6, with D uncertain. This CDR3 is built from 14 residues. Germline-derived CDR1 and CDR2 are SGHVS and FQNEAQ. V lost 11 bases and J 7 bases, leaving 18 bases between the germline ends. For the CDR3, the DNA is TGTGCCTGGAACTATGGGGAACCCAATTCACCCCTCCACTTT. Amino acid sequence: CAWNYGEPNSPLHF. The variable domain in full, completed from reference TRBV7-8 and TRBJ1-6, reads GAGVSQSPRYKVAKRGQDVALRCDPISGHVSLFWYQQALGQGPEFLTYFQNEAQLDKSGLPSDRFFAERPEGSVSTLKIQRTQQEDSAVYLCAWNYGEPNSPLHFGNGTRLTVT.

This clonotype was picked up a small number of times. The chain has TRBV12-3 or TRBV12-4 and TRBJ1-4, with 8 nucleotides matching TRBD1. V dropped 5 bases and J dropped 6; count of bases not matched to a gene: 11. CDR3 size: 16 residues. CDR3 coding DNA: TGTGCCAGCAGTCCGTCCCCGACAGGGGCGTATGAAAAACTGTTTTTT. It is translated as CASSPSPTGAYEKLFF.

This clonotype has a handful of counts. This rearrangement joins TRBV4-3 to TRBJ1-2, with unresolved D. Germline CDR1 and CDR2: LGHNA and YSLEER. The V gene lost 4 bases and the J gene lost 4 bases, with 13 bases spanning the gap. The CDR3 covers 14 residues. The CDR3 protein is CASSPPGVTYGYTF. Written as DNA, the CDR3 is TGCGCCAGCAGCCCCCCTGGGGTAACCTATGGCTACACCTTC.

Points on this clonotype: A junction boundary mismatches the germline segment, possibly from a read error. V gene TRBV9 combines with J gene TRBJ1-3; D may be TRBD1 (6 bases). The germline gives CDR1 SGDLS, CDR2 YYNGEE. This CDR3 has 16 amino acids. The CDR3 DNA reads TGTGCCAGCAGCCCAAGGGGGGTTCTCTCTGGAAACATCATATATTTT. It specifies CASSPRGVLSGNIIYF.

Many counts were recorded for this clonotype. V gene TRBV7-8 combines with J gene TRBJ1-5; D gene unclear. Germline-derived CDR1 and CDR2 are SGHVS and FQNEAQ. Trimming removed 5 bases at V and 0 bases at J, with 14 bases between. This CDR3 is 16 amino acids long. CDR3 amino acids: CASSPVGSGSNQPQHF. CDR3 in DNA: TGTGCCAGCAGCCCCGTGGGGTCGGGTAGCAATCAGCCCCAGCATTTT.

The J gene is TRBJ2-5, the V gene TRBV24-1, with a possible D match to TRBD2 (5 bases). The V and J ends lost 4 bases and 5 bases respectively, with 10 bases between them. The CDR3 extends over 13 amino acids. Germline V CDR1 and CDR2: KGHDR, SFDVKD. The CDR3 region is CATSETSGETQYF. The CDR3 nucleotides read TGTGCCACCAGTGAGACCTCGGGGGAGACCCAGTACTTC.